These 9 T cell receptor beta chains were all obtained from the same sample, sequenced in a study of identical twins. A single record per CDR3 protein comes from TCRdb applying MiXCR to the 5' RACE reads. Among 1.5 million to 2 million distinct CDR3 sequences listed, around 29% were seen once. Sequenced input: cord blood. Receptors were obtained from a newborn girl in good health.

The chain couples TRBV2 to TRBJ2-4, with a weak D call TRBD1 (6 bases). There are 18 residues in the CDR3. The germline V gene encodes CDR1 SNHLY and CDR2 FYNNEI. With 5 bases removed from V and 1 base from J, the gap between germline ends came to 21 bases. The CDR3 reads CASSRTYSSQGAKNIQYF. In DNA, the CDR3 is TGTGCCAGCAGTCGGACGTACTCCTCTCAGGGGGCCAAAAACATTCAGTACTTC.

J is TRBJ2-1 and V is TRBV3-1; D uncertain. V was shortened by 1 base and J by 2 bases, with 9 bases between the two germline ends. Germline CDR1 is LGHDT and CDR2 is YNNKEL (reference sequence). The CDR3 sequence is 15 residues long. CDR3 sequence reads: CASSQVFTAYNEQFF. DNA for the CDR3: TGTGCCAGCAGCCAAGTTTTTACGGCCTACAATGAGCAGTTCTTC.

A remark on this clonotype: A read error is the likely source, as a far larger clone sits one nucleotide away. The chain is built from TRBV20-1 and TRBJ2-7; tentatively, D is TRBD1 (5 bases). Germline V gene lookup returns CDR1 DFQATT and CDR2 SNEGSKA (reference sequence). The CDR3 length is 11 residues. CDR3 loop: CSARDNYEQSF. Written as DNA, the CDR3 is TGCAGTGCTAGGGACAACTACGAGCAGTCCTTC.

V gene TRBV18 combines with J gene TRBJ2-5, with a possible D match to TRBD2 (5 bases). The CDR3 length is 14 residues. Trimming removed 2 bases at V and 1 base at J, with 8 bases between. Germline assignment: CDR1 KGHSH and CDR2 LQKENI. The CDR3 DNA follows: TGTGCCAGCTCACCAGTCGGGATCCAAGAGACCCAGTACTTC. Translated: CASSPVGIQETQYF.

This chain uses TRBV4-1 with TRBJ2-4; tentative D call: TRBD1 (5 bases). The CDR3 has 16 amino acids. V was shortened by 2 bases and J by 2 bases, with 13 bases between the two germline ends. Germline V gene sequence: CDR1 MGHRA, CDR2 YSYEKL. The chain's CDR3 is CASSQTFRTTKNIQYF. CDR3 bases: TGCGCCAGCAGCCAAACTTTTAGGACAACCAAAAACATTCAGTACTTC.

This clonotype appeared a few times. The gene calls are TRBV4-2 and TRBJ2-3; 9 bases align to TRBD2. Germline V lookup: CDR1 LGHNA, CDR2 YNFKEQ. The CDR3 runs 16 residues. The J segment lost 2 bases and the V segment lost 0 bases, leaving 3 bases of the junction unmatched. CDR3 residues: CASSQERGGTTDTQYF. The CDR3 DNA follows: TGTGCCAGCAGCCAAGAGCGGGGGGGAACCACAGATACGCAGTATTTT.

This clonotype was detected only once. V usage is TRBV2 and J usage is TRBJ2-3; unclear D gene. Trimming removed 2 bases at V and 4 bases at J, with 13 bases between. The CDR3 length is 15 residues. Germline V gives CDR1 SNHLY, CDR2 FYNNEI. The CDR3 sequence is CASSERSLVADTQYF. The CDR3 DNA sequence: TGTGCCAGCAGTGAAAGGAGTCTAGTCGCAGATACGCAGTATTTT.

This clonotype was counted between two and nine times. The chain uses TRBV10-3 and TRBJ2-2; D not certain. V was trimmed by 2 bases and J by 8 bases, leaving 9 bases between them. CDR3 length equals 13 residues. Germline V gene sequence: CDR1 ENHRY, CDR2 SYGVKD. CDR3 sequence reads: CAISEEESGELFF. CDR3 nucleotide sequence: TGTGCCATCAGTGAGGAGGAATCGGGGGAGCTGTTTTTT.

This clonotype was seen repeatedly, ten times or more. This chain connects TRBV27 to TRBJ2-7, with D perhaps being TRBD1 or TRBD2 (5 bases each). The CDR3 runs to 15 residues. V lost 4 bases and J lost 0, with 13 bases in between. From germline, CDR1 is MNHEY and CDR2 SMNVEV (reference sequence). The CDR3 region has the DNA TGTGCCAGCAGTTCCTCCGGGACGGTCTCCTACGAGCAGTACTTC. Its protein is CASSSSGTVSYEQYF.